Listed below are T cell receptor beta chains from one sample, sequenced in a study of blood T cells in healthy people across ages. Each CDR3 protein gets one entry after TCRdb re-called the 5' RACE reads with MiXCR. The sample has around 1,700,000 distinct CDR3 sequences, 28% seen once. The source material was blood. The receptors here all came from a woman in her 30s in good health. CDR3s include the opening cysteine and the closing phenylalanine or tryptophan. D genes are given only for firm matches. Size is stated for part of the rows, as once, few or many counts, or as a class when the clone is expanded.

j_gene: TRBJ2-1; d_gene: -; v_gene: TRBV5-4; abundance: -; CDR3nt: TGTGCCTGCAGCTTGGCTGCGAGCTCCTACAATGAGCAGTTCTTC; CDR3aa: CACSLAASSYNEQFF
j_gene: TRBJ2-1; d_gene: -; v_gene: TRBV6-5; abundance: few; CDR3nt: TGTGCCAGCAGTACTAGGAACGGGTACAATGAGCAGTTCTTC; CDR3aa: CASSTRNGYNEQFF
j_gene: TRBJ2-6; d_gene: -; v_gene: TRBV5-1; abundance: -; CDR3nt: TGCGCCAGCAGCCTCACCTTCTCTGGGGCCAACGTCCTGGCTTTC; CDR3aa: CASSLTFSGANVLAF
j_gene: TRBJ2-3; d_gene: -; v_gene: TRBV7-9; abundance: -; CDR3nt: TGTGCCAGCATCAAGTGGGGGAAAAGCACAGATACGCAGTATTTT; CDR3aa: CASIKWGKSTDTQYF
j_gene: TRBJ2-1; d_gene: TRBD1; v_gene: TRBV30; abundance: -; CDR3nt: TGTGCCTGGAGGGGGACAGCGTTCAATGAGCAGTTCTTC; CDR3aa: CAWRGTAFNEQFF
j_gene: TRBJ1-1; d_gene: -; v_gene: TRBV7-9; abundance: few; CDR3nt: TGTGCCAGCAGCTTAGCGCATTATTCTGAAGCTTTCTTT; CDR3aa: CASSLAHYSEAFF
j_gene: TRBJ1-4; d_gene: -; v_gene: TRBV29-1; abundance: -; CDR3nt: TGCAGCGGCCGGGCTACAACTAATGAAAAACTGTTTTTT; CDR3aa: CSGRATTNEKLFF
j_gene: TRBJ2-1; d_gene: TRBD2; v_gene: TRBV6-5; abundance: -; CDR3nt: TGTGCCAGCAGTCCCCTCGGAGCGGGAGCCTACAATGAGCAGTTCTTC; CDR3aa: CASSPLGAGAYNEQFF
j_gene: TRBJ1-2; d_gene: -; v_gene: TRBV12-3/TRBV12-4; abundance: -; CDR3nt: TGTGCCAGCAGTTTTGGCGGGGGGGGCTATGGCTACACCTTC; CDR3aa: CASSFGGGGYGYTF
j_gene: TRBJ1-1; d_gene: TRBD1; v_gene: TRBV13; abundance: -; CDR3nt: TGTGCCAGCAGCTCGGACAGGGAAACCACTGAAGCTTTCTTT; CDR3aa: CASSSDRETTEAFF
j_gene: TRBJ2-2; d_gene: TRBD1; v_gene: TRBV29-1; abundance: few; CDR3nt: TGCAGCGCGAGAATACCGACAGGGTACACCGGGGAGCTGTTTTTT; CDR3aa: CSARIPTGYTGELFF
j_gene: TRBJ2-5; d_gene: -; v_gene: TRBV4-1; abundance: -; CDR3nt: TGCGCCAGCAGCCAAGGTAGTCGGGGGTTTGAAGAGACCCAGTACTTC; CDR3aa: CASSQGSRGFEETQYF
j_gene: TRBJ2-7; d_gene: -; v_gene: TRBV4-1; abundance: many; CDR3nt: TGCGCCAGCAGCCAAGGGGCGGGGGCCCCCAACGAGCAGTACTTC; CDR3aa: CASSQGAGAPNEQYF
j_gene: TRBJ1-2; d_gene: -; v_gene: TRBV29-1; abundance: -; CDR3nt: TGCAGCGTTCTTAGTACGGGACTCCGAAGGAATGGCTACACCTTC; CDR3aa: CSVLSTGLRRNGYTF
j_gene: TRBJ2-1; d_gene: -; v_gene: TRBV27; abundance: few; CDR3nt: TGTGCCAGCAGCCCCAGACTAGCCAGGGGCAATGAGCAGTTCTTC; CDR3aa: CASSPRLARGNEQFF
j_gene: TRBJ2-7; d_gene: -; v_gene: TRBV9; abundance: -; CDR3nt: TGTGCCGGCAGCGTAGAGGGGGGCTACGAGCAGTACTTC; CDR3aa: CAGSVEGGYEQYF
j_gene: TRBJ1-2; d_gene: -; v_gene: TRBV12-3/TRBV12-4; abundance: -; CDR3nt: TGTGCCAGCAGCTTTCGAGGGGCGGCGAACTATGGCTACACCTTC; CDR3aa: CASSFRGAANYGYTF
j_gene: TRBJ2-3; d_gene: TRBD2; v_gene: TRBV2; abundance: -; CDR3nt: TGTGCCAGCAGGCCAAGACTAGCCTCAGATACGCGGTATTTT; CDR3aa: CASRPRLASDTRYF
j_gene: TRBJ1-5; d_gene: TRBD1; v_gene: TRBV6-5; abundance: many; CDR3nt: TGTGCCAGCAGGTCGGGACAGGGGAGGCAGCCCCAGCATTTT; CDR3aa: CASRSGQGRQPQHF
j_gene: TRBJ1-2; d_gene: TRBD1; v_gene: TRBV30; abundance: -; CDR3nt: TGTGCCTGGAGTTGGACAGGAAGCTATGGCTACACCTTC; CDR3aa: CAWSWTGSYGYTF
j_gene: TRBJ2-1; d_gene: TRBD1; v_gene: TRBV6-5; abundance: -; CDR3nt: TGTGCCAGCAGGGGCCTCGACAGGGGATACAATGAGCAGTTCTTC; CDR3aa: CASRGLDRGYNEQFF
j_gene: TRBJ1-5; d_gene: -; v_gene: TRBV19; abundance: -; CDR3nt: TGTGCCAGTAGTATAGGAGGGTTTCTCGGCAATCAGCCCCAGCATTTT; CDR3aa: CASSIGGFLGNQPQHF
j_gene: TRBJ1-1; d_gene: TRBD1; v_gene: TRBV5-1; abundance: few; CDR3nt: TGCGCCAGCAGCCCGCGGACAGGATTTTCTCTGATCAACACTGAAGCTTTCTTT; CDR3aa: CASSPRTGFSLINTEAFF
j_gene: TRBJ1-2; d_gene: TRBD1; v_gene: TRBV27; abundance: -; CDR3nt: TGTGCCAGCAGACACCGACAGGGTCTGAACAATGGCTACACCTTC; CDR3aa: CASRHRQGLNNGYTF
j_gene: TRBJ1-2; d_gene: -; v_gene: TRBV28; abundance: many; CDR3nt: TGTGCCAGCAGCTTAGCCCGCTATGGCTACACCTTC; CDR3aa: CASSLARYGYTF
j_gene: TRBJ1-5; d_gene: TRBD1; v_gene: TRBV27; abundance: -; CDR3nt: TGTGCCAGCAGTTCGACAGGGGCCCACAATCAGCCCCAGCATTTT; CDR3aa: CASSSTGAHNQPQHF
j_gene: TRBJ1-3; d_gene: -; v_gene: TRBV18; abundance: few; CDR3nt: TGTGCCAGCTCATCAGGACCCTACGTCGGAAACACCATATATTTT; CDR3aa: CASSSGPYVGNTIYF
j_gene: TRBJ2-7; d_gene: TRBD2; v_gene: TRBV29-1; abundance: many; CDR3nt: TGCAGCGCGACACTAGCGGGAGGGCCGAACGAGCAGTACTTC; CDR3aa: CSATLAGGPNEQYF
j_gene: TRBJ2-7; d_gene: TRBD2; v_gene: TRBV6-6; abundance: -; CDR3nt: TGTGCCAGCAGTTACAGCGCATCGGGAGGGGATTACGAGCAGTACTTC; CDR3aa: CASSYSASGGDYEQYF
j_gene: TRBJ2-1; d_gene: -; v_gene: TRBV28; abundance: -; CDR3nt: TGTGCCAGCAGCCTCCCCGCGGGGCTAAATGAGCAGTTCTTC; CDR3aa: CASSLPAGLNEQFF
j_gene: TRBJ1-2; d_gene: -; v_gene: TRBV20-1; abundance: -; CDR3nt: TGCAGTGCTAGAGATACCCTCGCGGGGGGTGGCTACACCTTC; CDR3aa: CSARDTLAGGGYTF
j_gene: TRBJ2-3; d_gene: TRBD1; v_gene: TRBV28; abundance: -; CDR3nt: TGTGCCAGCAGTTTAATCGGGGGACAGGTCAGCACAGATACGCAGTATTTT; CDR3aa: CASSLIGGQVSTDTQYF
j_gene: TRBJ2-5; d_gene: -; v_gene: TRBV4-2; abundance: -; CDR3nt: TGTGCCAGCAGCCAAGAATTAAGGGGGGGTCCTACTCAAGAGACCCAGTACTTC; CDR3aa: CASSQELRGGPTQETQYF
j_gene: TRBJ2-7; d_gene: TRBD2; v_gene: TRBV20-1; abundance: -; CDR3nt: TGCAGTGCTACCATCGCCCCTTCGCTAGCGGGAGGCTCCTACGAGCAGTACTTC; CDR3aa: CSATIAPSLAGGSYEQYF
j_gene: TRBJ2-1; d_gene: TRBD2; v_gene: TRBV5-6; abundance: few; CDR3nt: TGTGCCAGCAGCCCCCCCCCTCTAGCGGGGCCTTATGGTGAGCAGTTCTTC; CDR3aa: CASSPPPLAGPYGEQFF
j_gene: TRBJ2-3; d_gene: -; v_gene: TRBV7-2; abundance: -; CDR3nt: TGTGCCAGCAGCTTAACAGGAGATAGCACAGATACGCAGTATTTT; CDR3aa: CASSLTGDSTDTQYF
j_gene: TRBJ2-6; d_gene: TRBD1; v_gene: TRBV20-1; abundance: -; CDR3nt: TGCAGTGCTTCGGACAGGGAGGACTCTGGGGCCAACGTCCTGACTTTC; CDR3aa: CSASDREDSGANVLTF
j_gene: TRBJ2-5; d_gene: -; v_gene: TRBV7-9; abundance: -; CDR3nt: TGTGCCAGCACCCACGTAACGGGAAAGGAGACCCAGTACTTC; CDR3aa: CASTHVTGKETQYF
j_gene: TRBJ2-1; d_gene: -; v_gene: TRBV10-1; abundance: -; CDR3nt: TGCGCCAGCAGTGAGATAGGAGGGGTCGGGCAGTTCTTC; CDR3aa: CASSEIGGVGQFF
j_gene: TRBJ2-2; d_gene: -; v_gene: TRBV3-1; abundance: -; CDR3nt: TGTGCCAGCAGCACCCGGACAGTTCTTACCGGGGAGCTGTTTTTT; CDR3aa: CASSTRTVLTGELFF
j_gene: TRBJ2-1; d_gene: -; v_gene: TRBV9; abundance: -; CDR3nt: TGTGCCAGCAGCGCCGGCGATGAAAATGAGCAGTTCTTC; CDR3aa: CASSAGDENEQFF
j_gene: TRBJ1-1; d_gene: TRBD1; v_gene: TRBV27; abundance: few; CDR3nt: TGTGCCAGCAGTCCACACAGGGGGCAGAACACTGAAGCTTTCTTT; CDR3aa: CASSPHRGQNTEAFF
j_gene: TRBJ2-1; d_gene: -; v_gene: TRBV10-3; abundance: -; CDR3nt: TGTGTCATCTCTGAGGGGACCAGGGTGAGTGAGCAGTTCTTC; CDR3aa: CVISEGTRVSEQFF
j_gene: TRBJ2-1; d_gene: TRBD1; v_gene: TRBV14; abundance: few; CDR3nt: TGTGCCAGCAGCCAAGGGACAGGGGCGTACAATGAGCAGTTCTTC; CDR3aa: CASSQGTGAYNEQFF
j_gene: TRBJ2-4; d_gene: -; v_gene: TRBV12-3/TRBV12-4; abundance: -; CDR3nt: TGTGCCAGCACGTCGGGGAGGGCCAAAAACATTCAGTACTTC; CDR3aa: CASTSGRAKNIQYF
j_gene: TRBJ2-7; d_gene: -; v_gene: TRBV3-1; abundance: -; CDR3nt: TGTGCCAGCAGCCAAAGTTCCTCAGGCAGCGACGAGCAGTACTTC; CDR3aa: CASSQSSSGSDEQYF
j_gene: TRBJ2-1; d_gene: -; v_gene: TRBV20-1; abundance: -; CDR3nt: TGCAGTGCTAGAGAAGCGAGGTACAATGAGCAGTTCTTC; CDR3aa: CSAREARYNEQFF
j_gene: TRBJ1-2; d_gene: -; v_gene: TRBV28; abundance: few; CDR3nt: TGTGCCAGTTCGTCCGGGACTCAGAACTATGGCTACACCTTC; CDR3aa: CASSSGTQNYGYTF
j_gene: TRBJ2-1; d_gene: -; v_gene: TRBV2; abundance: -; CDR3nt: TGTGCCAGCAGTCGAACCCTCTCCTACAATGAGCAGTTCTTC; CDR3aa: CASSRTLSYNEQFF
j_gene: TRBJ1-2; d_gene: -; v_gene: TRBV3-1; abundance: -; CDR3nt: TGTGCCAGCAGCCAAGAAGTGAGGACAGATGGCTACACCTTC; CDR3aa: CASSQEVRTDGYTF
j_gene: TRBJ1-1; d_gene: -; v_gene: TRBV3-1; abundance: -; CDR3nt: TGTGCCAGCACGCGGGGGGCCGCCGCCGCTTTCTTT; CDR3aa: CASTRGAAAAFF
j_gene: TRBJ1-4; d_gene: -; v_gene: TRBV29-1; abundance: -; CDR3nt: TGCAGCGTTTCTCGGACCGGAGGGGTGTTTTTT; CDR3aa: CSVSRTGGVFF
j_gene: TRBJ1-5; d_gene: -; v_gene: TRBV18; abundance: -; CDR3nt: TGTGCCAGCTCACCAGGAATCGGGGGCCATCAAAATAGCAATCAGCCCCAGCATTTT; CDR3aa: CASSPGIGGHQNSNQPQHF